This note documents a single TCR beta chain sequence. What it binds is not known. These data come from a study of OX40 agonist ivuxolimab in advanced cancers. Study as a whole: Prior anti-PD-1, anti-PD-L1 or anti-CTLA-4 therapy was allowed; approximately 40% had some. Study results and caveats: Both blood CD4+ and CD8+ T cells showed clonal growth by week 6 at 0.1 to 3.0 mg/kg. The study found that CD8+ T cells averaged more expanded clones than CD4+.

Method: immunoSEQ multiplex PCR; TCRdb's copy keeps in-frame clones and lacks some. The sample includes about 30,000 clones, approximately 80% of them seen just once. This CDR3 is 15 amino acids long. The ends were cut back, 0 bases at V and 5 bases at J, with 12 bases in the middle. The germline gives CDR1 SGDLS, CDR2 YYNGEE. The sequence derives from an adult with an advanced solid tumor such as melanoma, head and neck, liver or kidney cancer. Source: CD4+ or CD8+ T cells sorted from blood, taken in a trial of the OX40 agonist ivuxolimab. The V and J genes are TRBV9 and TRBJ2-1; D possibly corresponds to TRBD2 (5 bases). CDR3 sequence: CASSVAAAPDNEQFF. The CDR3 DNA is TGTGCCAGCAGCGTAGCAGCGGCCCCAGACAATGAGCAGTTCTTC.